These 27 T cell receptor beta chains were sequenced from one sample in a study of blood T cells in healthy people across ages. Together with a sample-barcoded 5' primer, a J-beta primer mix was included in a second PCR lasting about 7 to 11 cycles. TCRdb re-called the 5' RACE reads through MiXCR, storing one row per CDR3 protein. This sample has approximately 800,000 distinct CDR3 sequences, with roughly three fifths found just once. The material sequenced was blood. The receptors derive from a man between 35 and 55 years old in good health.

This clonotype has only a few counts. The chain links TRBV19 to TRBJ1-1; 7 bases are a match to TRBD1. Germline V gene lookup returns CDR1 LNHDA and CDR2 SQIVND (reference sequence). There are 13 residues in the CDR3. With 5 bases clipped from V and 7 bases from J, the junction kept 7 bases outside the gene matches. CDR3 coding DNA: TGTGCCAGTAGTCCCGACAGGGTGTATGAAGCTTTCTTT. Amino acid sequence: CASSPDRVYEAFF.

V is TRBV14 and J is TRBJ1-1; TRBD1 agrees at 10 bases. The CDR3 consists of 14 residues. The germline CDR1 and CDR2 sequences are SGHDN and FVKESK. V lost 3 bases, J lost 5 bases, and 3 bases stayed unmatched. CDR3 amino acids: CASSQDRGGTEAFF. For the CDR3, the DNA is TGTGCCAGCAGCCAGGACAGGGGGGGAACTGAAGCTTTCTTT.

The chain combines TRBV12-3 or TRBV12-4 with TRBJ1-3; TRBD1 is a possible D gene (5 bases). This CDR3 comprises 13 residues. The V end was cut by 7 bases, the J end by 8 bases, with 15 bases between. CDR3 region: CASTFGGVDTIYF. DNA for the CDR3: TGTGCCAGCACCTTCGGGGGAGTGGACACCATATATTTT.

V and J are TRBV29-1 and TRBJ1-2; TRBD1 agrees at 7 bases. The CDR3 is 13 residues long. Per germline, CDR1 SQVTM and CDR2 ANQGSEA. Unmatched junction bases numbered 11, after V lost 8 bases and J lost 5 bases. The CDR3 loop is CSTDRDSAYGYTF. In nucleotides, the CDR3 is TGCAGCACCGACCGGGACAGCGCTTATGGCTACACCTTC.

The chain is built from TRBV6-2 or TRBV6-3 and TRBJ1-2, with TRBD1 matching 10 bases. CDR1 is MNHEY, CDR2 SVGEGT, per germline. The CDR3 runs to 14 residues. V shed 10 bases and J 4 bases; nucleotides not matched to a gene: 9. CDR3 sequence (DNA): TGTGCCACCGTCATGACAGGGGGCCGCTATGGCTACACCTTC. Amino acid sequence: CATVMTGGRYGYTF.

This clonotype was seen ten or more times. The CDR3 sequence is CASTSGTSGTYEQYF. The DNA for the CDR3 is TGTGCCAGCACCTCCGGGACTAGCGGGACCTACGAGCAGTACTTC. The genes are TRBV6-5 and TRBJ2-7; 13 positions match TRBD2. The CDR3 spans 15 residues. V was pared by 7 bases and J by 2 bases, with 5 bases of the junction left unmatched. From germline, CDR1 is MNHEY and CDR2 SVGAGI.

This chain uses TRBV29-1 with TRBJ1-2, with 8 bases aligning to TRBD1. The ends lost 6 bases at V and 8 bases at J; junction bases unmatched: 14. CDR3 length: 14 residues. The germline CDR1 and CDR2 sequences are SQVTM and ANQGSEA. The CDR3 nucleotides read TGCAGCGTGGCCCATGGACAGGGCTTAGGAGGCTACACCTTC. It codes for CSVAHGQGLGGYTF.

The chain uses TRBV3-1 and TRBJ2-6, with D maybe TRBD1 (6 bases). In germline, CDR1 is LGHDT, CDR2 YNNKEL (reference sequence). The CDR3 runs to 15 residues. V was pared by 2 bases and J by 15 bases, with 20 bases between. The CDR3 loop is CASSQFSQGPDGLTF. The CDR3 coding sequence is TGTGCCAGCAGCCAATTTTCACAGGGCCCTGATGGCCTGACTTTC.

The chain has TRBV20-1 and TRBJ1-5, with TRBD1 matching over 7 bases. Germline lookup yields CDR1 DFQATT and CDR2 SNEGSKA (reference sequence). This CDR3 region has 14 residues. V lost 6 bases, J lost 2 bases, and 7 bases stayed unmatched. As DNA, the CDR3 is TGCAGTGCCTCACAGGGGAGCGGCAATCAGCCCCAGCATTTT. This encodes CSASQGSGNQPQHF.

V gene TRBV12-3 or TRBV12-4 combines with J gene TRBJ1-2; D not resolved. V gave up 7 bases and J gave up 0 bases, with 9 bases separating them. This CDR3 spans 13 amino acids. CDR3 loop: CASTRIPNYGYTF. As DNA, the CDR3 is TGTGCCAGCACCCGAATACCTAACTATGGCTACACCTTC.

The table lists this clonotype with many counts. CDR3 sequence reads: CASSLGGLAKNIQYF. CDR3 DNA sequence: TGTGCCAGCAGTTTAGGGGGATTAGCCAAAAACATTCAGTACTTC. This chain uses TRBV12-3 or TRBV12-4 with TRBJ2-4, with D hard to call. Trimming cost V 1 base and J 0 bases, with 7 bases left between them. This CDR3 spans 15 amino acids.

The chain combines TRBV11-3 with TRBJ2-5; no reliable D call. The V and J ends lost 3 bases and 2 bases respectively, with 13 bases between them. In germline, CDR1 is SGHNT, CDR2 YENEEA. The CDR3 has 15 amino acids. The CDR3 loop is CASSFAQLSQETQYF. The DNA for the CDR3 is TGTGCCAGCAGCTTTGCCCAACTTAGTCAAGAGACCCAGTACTTC.

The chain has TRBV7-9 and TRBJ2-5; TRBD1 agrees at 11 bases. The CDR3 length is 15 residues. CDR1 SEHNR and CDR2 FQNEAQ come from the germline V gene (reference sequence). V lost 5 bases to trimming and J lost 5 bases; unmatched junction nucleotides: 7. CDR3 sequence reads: CASSARTGGEETQYF. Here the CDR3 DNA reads TGTGCCAGCAGCGCCCGGACAGGGGGCGAGGAGACCCAGTACTTC.

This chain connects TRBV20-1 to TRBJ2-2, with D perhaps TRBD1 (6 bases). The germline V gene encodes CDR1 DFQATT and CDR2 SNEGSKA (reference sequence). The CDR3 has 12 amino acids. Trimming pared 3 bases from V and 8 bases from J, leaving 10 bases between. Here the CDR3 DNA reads TGCAGTGCTAGGGGGGCCGGAGGGGAGCTGTTTTTT. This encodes CSARGAGGELFF.

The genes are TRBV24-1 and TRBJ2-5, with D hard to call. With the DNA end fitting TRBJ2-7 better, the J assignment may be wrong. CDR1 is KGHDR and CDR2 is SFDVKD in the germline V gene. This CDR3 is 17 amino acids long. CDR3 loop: CATSDLHPVSSLYEQYF. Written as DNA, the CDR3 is TGTGCCACCAGTGATTTGCACCCAGTCAGCTCCCTCTACGAGCAGTACTTC.

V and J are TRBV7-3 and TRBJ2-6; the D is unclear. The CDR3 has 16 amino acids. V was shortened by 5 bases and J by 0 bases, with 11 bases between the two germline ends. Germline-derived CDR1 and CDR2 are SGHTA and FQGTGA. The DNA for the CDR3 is TGTGCCAGCAGCACCGATGGGGTCTCTGGGGCCAACGTCCTGACTTTC. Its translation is CASSTDGVSGANVLTF.

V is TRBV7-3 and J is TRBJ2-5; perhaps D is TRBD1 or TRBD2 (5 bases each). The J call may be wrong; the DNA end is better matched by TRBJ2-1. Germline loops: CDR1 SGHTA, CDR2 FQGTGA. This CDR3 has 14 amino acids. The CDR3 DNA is TGTGCCAGCAGCACTCCGGGGCCCCAAGAGACCCAGTTCTTC. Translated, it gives CASSTPGPQETQFF.

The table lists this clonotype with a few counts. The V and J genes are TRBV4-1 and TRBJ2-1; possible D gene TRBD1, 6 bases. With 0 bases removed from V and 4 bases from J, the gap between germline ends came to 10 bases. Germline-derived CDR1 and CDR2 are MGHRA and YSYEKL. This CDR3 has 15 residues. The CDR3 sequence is CASSQDGGTYNEQFF. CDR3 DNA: TGCGCCAGCAGCCAAGATGGGGGCACGTACAATGAGCAGTTCTTC.

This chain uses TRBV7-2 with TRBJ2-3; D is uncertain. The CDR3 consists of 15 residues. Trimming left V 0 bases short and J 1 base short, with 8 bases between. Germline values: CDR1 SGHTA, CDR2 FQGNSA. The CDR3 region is CASSLAVPGTDTQYF. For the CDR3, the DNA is TGTGCCAGCAGCTTAGCCGTCCCAGGCACAGATACGCAGTATTTT.

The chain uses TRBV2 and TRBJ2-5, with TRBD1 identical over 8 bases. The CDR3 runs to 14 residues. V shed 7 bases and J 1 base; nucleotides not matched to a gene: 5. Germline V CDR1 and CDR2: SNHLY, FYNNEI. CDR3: CASTRDRSQETQYF. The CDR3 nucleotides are TGTGCCAGCACCCGGGACAGGAGCCAAGAGACCCAGTACTTC.

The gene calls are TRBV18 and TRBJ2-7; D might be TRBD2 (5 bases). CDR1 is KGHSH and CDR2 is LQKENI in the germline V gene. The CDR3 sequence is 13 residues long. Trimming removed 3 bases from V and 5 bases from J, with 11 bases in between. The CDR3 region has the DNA TGTGCCAGCTCACCTTCAGCGGAGGACGAGCAGTACTTC. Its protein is CASSPSAEDEQYF.

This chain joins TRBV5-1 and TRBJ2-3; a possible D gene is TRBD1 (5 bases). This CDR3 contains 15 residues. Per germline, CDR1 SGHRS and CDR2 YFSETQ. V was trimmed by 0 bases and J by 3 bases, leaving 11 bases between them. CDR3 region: CASSLESRETDTQYF. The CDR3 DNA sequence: TGCGCCAGCAGCTTGGAGAGCAGGGAAACAGATACGCAGTATTTT.

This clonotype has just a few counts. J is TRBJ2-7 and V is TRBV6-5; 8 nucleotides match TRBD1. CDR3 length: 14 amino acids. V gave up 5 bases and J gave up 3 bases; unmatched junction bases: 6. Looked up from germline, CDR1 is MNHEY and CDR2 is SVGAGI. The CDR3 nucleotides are TGTGCCAGCAGTCCGACAGGGGAGCTCTACGAGCAGTACTTC. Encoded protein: CASSPTGELYEQYF.

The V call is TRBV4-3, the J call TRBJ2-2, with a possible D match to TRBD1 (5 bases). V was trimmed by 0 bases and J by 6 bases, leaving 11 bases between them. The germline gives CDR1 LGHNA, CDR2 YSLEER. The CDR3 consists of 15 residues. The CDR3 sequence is CASSQDPRVPGELFF. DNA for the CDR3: TGCGCCAGCAGCCAAGATCCCAGGGTTCCCGGGGAGCTGTTTTTT.

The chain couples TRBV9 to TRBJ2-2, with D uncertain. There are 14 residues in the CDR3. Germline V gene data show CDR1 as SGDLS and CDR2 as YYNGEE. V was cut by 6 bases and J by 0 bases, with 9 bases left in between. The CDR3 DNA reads TGTGCCAGCACCGCGAGAACGAACACCGGGGAGCTGTTTTTT. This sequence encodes CASTARTNTGELFF.

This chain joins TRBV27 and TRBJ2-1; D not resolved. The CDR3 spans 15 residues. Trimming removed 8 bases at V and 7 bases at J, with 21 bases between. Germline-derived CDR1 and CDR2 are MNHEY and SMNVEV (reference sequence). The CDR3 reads CASLPIDPEKNEQFF. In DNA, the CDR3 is TGTGCCAGCCTCCCTATCGATCCAGAAAAGAATGAGCAGTTCTTC.

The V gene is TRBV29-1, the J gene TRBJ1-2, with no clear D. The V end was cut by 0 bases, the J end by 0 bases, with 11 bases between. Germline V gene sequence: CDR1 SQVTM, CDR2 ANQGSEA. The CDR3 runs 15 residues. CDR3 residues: CSVEDVSETNYGYTF. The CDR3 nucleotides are TGCAGCGTTGAAGACGTGTCGGAAACTAACTATGGCTACACCTTC.